This TCR beta chain stems from a study of beta chain features in type 1 diabetes. Overall study context: Comparable age, gender and cell yields were observed in patients relative to healthy donors. Sorted cells examined across all samples numbered around 100 million.

This CDR3 spans 14 amino acids. Germline V gives CDR1 SGDLS, CDR2 YYNGEE. V lost 6 bases and J lost 4; bases outside the gene matches: 3. Expressed TCRB transcripts got sequenced, as all isolated RNA was reverse transcribed. Only in-frame clones appear in the TCRdb table, and some are missing; sequencing was by immunoSEQ multiplex PCR. The data show 220,000 or so clones, around 65% seen once. The rearrangement links TRBV9 to TRBJ2-3; 12 bases are a match to TRBD2. The receptor comes from a man aged 25 to 40 in good health. The specimen sequenced was naive CD4+ T cells from blood. The CDR3 loop reads CASTSSGRADTQYF. CDR3 coding DNA: TGTGCCAGCACATCTAGCGGGAGGGCAGATACGCAGTATTTT.